Listed here is a single T cell receptor beta chain. This specimen belongs to a study of cytomegalovirus exposure and HLA in healthy donors. It was with 60 Vbeta and 13 Jbeta primers that the PCR ran. The protocol was immunoSEQ multiplex PCR, while the TCRdb copy is restricted to in-frame clones and leaves out a portion. The sample lists 140,000 or so clones; roughly 79% were seen once. CDR1 SGHTA and CDR2 FQGNSA come from the germline V gene. The length of the CDR3 is 15 residues. Losses at the gene ends were 1 base for V and 5 bases for J; bases not matched to a gene: 6. Sample: PBMCs. V usage is TRBV7-2 and J usage is TRBJ2-3, with 7 bases fitting TRBD2. The sequence was collected from a woman in her sixties in good health and CMV-seropositive. CDR3 sequence reads: CASSLDAGAEDTQYF. For the CDR3, the DNA is TGTGCCAGCAGCTTAGATGCGGGAGCTGAAGATACGCAGTATTTT.